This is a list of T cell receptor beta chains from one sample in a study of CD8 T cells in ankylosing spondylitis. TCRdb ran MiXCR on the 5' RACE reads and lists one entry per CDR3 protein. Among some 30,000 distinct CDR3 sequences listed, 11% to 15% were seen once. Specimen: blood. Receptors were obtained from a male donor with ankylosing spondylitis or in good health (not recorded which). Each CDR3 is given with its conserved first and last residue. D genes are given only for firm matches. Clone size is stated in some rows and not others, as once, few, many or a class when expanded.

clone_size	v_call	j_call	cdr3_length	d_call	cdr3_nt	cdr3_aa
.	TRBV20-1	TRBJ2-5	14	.	TGCAGTGCTCCGGAACATACTCTCCAAGAGACCCAGTACTTC	CSAPEHTLQETQYF
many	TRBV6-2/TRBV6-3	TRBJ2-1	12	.	TGTGCCAGCAACATGGAGTTCGGTGAGCAGTTCTTC	CASNMEFGEQFF
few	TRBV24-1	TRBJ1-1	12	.	TGTGCCACCAGTGCCGGGACTTTCGAAGCTTTCTTT	CATSAGTFEAFF
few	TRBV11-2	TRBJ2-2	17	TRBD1	TGTGCCAGCAGCTTAATCTTGGGACAGGCAATCACCGGGGAGCTGTTTTTT	CASSLILGQAITGELFF
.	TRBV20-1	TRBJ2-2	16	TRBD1	TGCAGTGCTACTGGGACAGGGGGGTCGAACACCGGGGAGCTGTTTTTT	CSATGTGGSNTGELFF
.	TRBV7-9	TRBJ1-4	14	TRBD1	TGTGCCAGCAGCCCAGGGGGCAGGAGTGAAAAACTGTTTTTT	CASSPGGRSEKLFF
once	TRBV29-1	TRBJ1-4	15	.	TGCAGCGTTCTCGACAGCCTTGCAACTAATGAAAAACTGTTTTTT	CSVLDSLATNEKLFF
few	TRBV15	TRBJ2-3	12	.	TGTGCCACCAGCAGAGATGCGGATACGCAGTATTTT	CATSRDADTQYF
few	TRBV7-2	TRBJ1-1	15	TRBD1	TGTGCCAGCAGCTCGCAGGGGGCGCTGAGGACTGAAGCTTTCTTT	CASSSQGALRTEAFF
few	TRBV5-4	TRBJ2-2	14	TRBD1	TGTGCCAGCAGGACGACAGGGATCACCGGGGAGCTGTTTTTT	CASRTTGITGELFF
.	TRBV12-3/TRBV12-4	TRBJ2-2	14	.	TGTGCCAGCAGTCCAACAGGAACGGCCGGGGAGCTGTTTTTT	CASSPTGTAGELFF
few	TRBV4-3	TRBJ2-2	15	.	TGCGCCAGCAGCCAATACCGACTGAACACCGGGGAGCTGTTTTTT	CASSQYRLNTGELFF
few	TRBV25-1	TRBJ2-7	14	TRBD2	TGTGCCAGCAGGCCCGGGACTAGCGCCTACGAGCAGTACTTC	CASRPGTSAYEQYF
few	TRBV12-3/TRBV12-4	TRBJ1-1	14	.	TGTGCCAGCACCCTCACAGGGAGGGGCACTGAAGCTTTCTTT	CASTLTGRGTEAFF
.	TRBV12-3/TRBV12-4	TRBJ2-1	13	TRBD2	TGTGCCAGCAGGCTAGCGGGGTGGGATGAGCAGTTCTTC	CASRLAGWDEQFF
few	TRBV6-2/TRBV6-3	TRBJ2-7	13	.	TGTGCCAGCAGCCTAATCGTTCCCCATGAGCAGTACTTC	CASSLIVPHEQYF
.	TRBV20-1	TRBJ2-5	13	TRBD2	TGCAGTGCTTTTAGCGGGGACCAAGAGACCCAGTACTTC	CSAFSGDQETQYF
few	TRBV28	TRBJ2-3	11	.	TGTGCCGGGGGGGCCGGAGATACGCAGTATTTT	CAGGAGDTQYF
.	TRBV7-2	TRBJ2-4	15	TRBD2	TGTGCCAGCGGGAGTCGGCGGGGGGGCAAAAACATTCAGTACTTC	CASGSRRGGKNIQYF
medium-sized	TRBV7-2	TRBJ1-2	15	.	TGTGCCAGCAGCTTCTTACAGGGTGCTAACTATGGCTACACCTTC	CASSFLQGANYGYTF
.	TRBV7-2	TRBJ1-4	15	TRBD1	TGTGCCAGCAGCTTAGTTGGGACAGGGAGTGAAAAACTGTTTTTT	CASSLVGTGSEKLFF
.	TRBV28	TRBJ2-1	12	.	TGTGCCAGCAGTGGGGCGACGAATGAGCAGTTCTTC	CASSGATNEQFF
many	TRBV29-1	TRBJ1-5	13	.	TGCAGCGTTGAGATAAGTAGCAATCAGCCCCAGCATTTT	CSVEISSNQPQHF
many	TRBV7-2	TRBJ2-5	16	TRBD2	TGTGCCAGCAGCCAATGGACTAGCGGGGGGCAAGAGACCCAGTACTTC	CASSQWTSGGQETQYF
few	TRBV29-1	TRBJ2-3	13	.	TGCAGCGTTTCACAGGGTTATACAGATACGCAGTATTTT	CSVSQGYTDTQYF
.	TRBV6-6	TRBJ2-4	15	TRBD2	TGTGCCAGCAGCTCTAGCGGGTGGGCCAAAAACATTCAGTACTTC	CASSSSGWAKNIQYF
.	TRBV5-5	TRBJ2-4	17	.	TGTGCCAGCAGCTTGTCGGGTATAGCCCTAGCCAAAAACATTCAGTACTTC	CASSLSGIALAKNIQYF
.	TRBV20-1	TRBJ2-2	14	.	TGCAGTGCTAGAGATCCAGGGGGGAGCGGGGAGCTGTTTTTT	CSARDPGGSGELFF
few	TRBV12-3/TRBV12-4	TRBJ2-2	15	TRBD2	TGTGCCAGCAGTTTTGGTCTAGCGGTTACCGGGGAGCTGTTTTTT	CASSFGLAVTGELFF
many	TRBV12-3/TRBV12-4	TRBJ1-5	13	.	TGTGCCAGCAGTTTAGGAGGGGATCAGCCCCAGCATTTT	CASSLGGDQPQHF
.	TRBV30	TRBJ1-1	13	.	TGTGCCTGGAGTGGGGACAAAGGCACTGAAGCTTTCTTT	CAWSGDKGTEAFF
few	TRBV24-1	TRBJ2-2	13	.	TGTGCCACCAGTGTCACTAGCACCGGGGAGCTGTTTTTT	CATSVTSTGELFF
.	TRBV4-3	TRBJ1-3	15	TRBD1	TGCGCCAGCAGCTCGGGACAGCCCTCAAAGAACACCATATATTTT	CASSSGQPSKNTIYF
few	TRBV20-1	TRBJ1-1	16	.	TGCAGTGCTAGAGATGATGGGACACAGTTTACGAAGGAAGCTTTCTTT	CSARDDGTQFTKEAFF
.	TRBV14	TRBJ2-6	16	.	TGTGCCAGCAGCCTGTCCCCAGGGGTTGGGGCCAACGTCCTGACTTTC	CASSLSPGVGANVLTF
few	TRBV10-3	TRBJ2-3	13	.	TGTGCCTCACAAAGCGGGTCCACAGATACGCAGTATTTT	CASQSGSTDTQYF
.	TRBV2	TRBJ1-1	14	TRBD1	TGTGCCAGCAGTGAAGAGGGGGCAAGGACTGAAGCTTTCTTT	CASSEEGARTEAFF
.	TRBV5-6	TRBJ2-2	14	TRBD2	TGTGCCAGCGGCGGGGGGGCGAATACCGGGGAGCTGTTTTTT	CASGGGANTGELFF
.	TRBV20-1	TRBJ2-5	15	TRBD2	TGCAGTGCAGACAGAGCGGGGGTGGAACAAGAGACCCAGTACTTC	CSADRAGVEQETQYF
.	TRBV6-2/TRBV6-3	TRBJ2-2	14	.	TGTGCCAGCACCGTCGTTGAAGGGTTCGGGGAGCTGTTTTTT	CASTVVEGFGELFF
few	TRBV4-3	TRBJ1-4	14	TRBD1	TGCGCCAGCAGCCCTGGGACAGCAAATGAAAAACTGTTTTTT	CASSPGTANEKLFF
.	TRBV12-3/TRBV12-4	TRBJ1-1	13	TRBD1	TGTGCCAGCAGTCCAGGGGGCTACACTGAAGCTTTCTTT	CASSPGGYTEAFF
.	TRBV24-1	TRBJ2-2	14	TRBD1	TGTGCCACCTCCTGGGACAGGGACGCCGGGGAGCTGTTTTTT	CATSWDRDAGELFF
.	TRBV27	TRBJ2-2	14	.	TGTGCCAGCAGTTTATTTGTGGACACCGGGGAGCTGTTTTTT	CASSLFVDTGELFF
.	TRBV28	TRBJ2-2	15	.	TGTGCCAGCAGCCCCTTGAGTACGAACACCGGGGAGCTGTTTTTT	CASSPLSTNTGELFF
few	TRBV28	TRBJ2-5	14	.	TGTGCCAGCAGACCGGGCGGGCTCCAAGAGACCCAGTACTTC	CASRPGGLQETQYF
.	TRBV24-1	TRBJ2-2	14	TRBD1	TGTGCCACCAGGGACAGGGACTCCACCGGGGAGCTGTTTTTT	CATRDRDSTGELFF
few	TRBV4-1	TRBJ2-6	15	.	TGCGCCAGCAGCCAACAGGGTCATGGGGCCAACGTCCTGACTTTC	CASSQQGHGANVLTF
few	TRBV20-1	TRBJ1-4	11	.	TGCAGTGCTCCGATCGGTGAAAAACTGTTTTTT	CSAPIGEKLFF
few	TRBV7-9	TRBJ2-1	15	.	TGTGCCAGCAGCTGGAGGGGGGCTACGGGAGGCGAGCAGTTCTTC	CASSWRGATGGEQFF
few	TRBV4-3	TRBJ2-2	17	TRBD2	TGCGCCAGCAGCCAAGTGACTAGCGGGAGCATCACCGGGGAGCTGTTTTTT	CASSQVTSGSITGELFF
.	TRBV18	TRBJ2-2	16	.	TGTGCCAGCTCACCAGTCTCCGGGGCGAACACCGGGGAGCTGTTTTTT	CASSPVSGANTGELFF
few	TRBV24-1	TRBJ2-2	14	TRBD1	TGTGCCACCAGGGACAGGGTCGACACCGGGGAGCTGTTTTTT	CATRDRVDTGELFF
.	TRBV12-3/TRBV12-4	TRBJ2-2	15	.	TGTGCCAGCAGTTTTGCCGGGCGGAACACCGGGGAGCTGTTTTTT	CASSFAGRNTGELFF
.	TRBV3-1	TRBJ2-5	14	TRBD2	TGTGCCAGCAGCCATCTAGCGGGGGGAGAGACCCAGTACTTC	CASSHLAGGETQYF
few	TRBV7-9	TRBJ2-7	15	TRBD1	TGTGCCAGCAGCTTAGCCGGGACAGGGGGCTACGAGCAGTACTTC	CASSLAGTGGYEQYF
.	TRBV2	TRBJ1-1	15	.	TGTGCCAGCAGTAAACACAGGGTGCAAAACACTGAAGCTTTCTTT	CASSKHRVQNTEAFF
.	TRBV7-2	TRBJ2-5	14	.	TGTGCCAGCAGCTCGCCGCGACAGGGAGGGACCCAGTACTTC	CASSSPRQGGTQYF
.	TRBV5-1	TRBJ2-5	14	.	TGCGCCAGCAGCCAAAAAGGGGGCCAAGAGACCCAGTACTTC	CASSQKGGQETQYF